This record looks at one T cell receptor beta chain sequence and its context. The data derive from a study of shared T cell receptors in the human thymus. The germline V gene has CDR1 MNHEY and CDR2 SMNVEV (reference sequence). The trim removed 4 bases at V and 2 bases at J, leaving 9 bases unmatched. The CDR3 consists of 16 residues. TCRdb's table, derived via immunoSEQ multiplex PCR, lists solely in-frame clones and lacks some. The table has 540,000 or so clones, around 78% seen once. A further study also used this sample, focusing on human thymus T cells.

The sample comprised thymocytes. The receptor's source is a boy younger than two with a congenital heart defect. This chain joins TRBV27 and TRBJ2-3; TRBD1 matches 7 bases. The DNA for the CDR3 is TGTGCCAGCAGTTCCCTGCCCAGGGGGTTCACAGATACGCAGTATTTT. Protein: CASSSLPRGFTDTQYF.